The entry that follows covers one T cell receptor (beta chain) sequence. Its antigen remains unknown. J gave up 4 bases and V 5 bases, and 5 bases lay outside the gene matches. Germline values: CDR1 SSHAT, CDR2 FNYEAQ (reference sequence). The CDR3 totals 15 residues. The data stem from a study of beta chain features in type 1 diabetes. Whole-study findings and limits: All four CD4+ subsets from Type 1 diabetes patients carried moderately but significantly shorter TCRB CDR3s.

Purities over 95% were achieved in all sorted populations. The isolated RNA, all of it, was reverse transcribed, so expressed TCRB transcripts were what got sequenced. TCRdb's copy holds only in-frame clones and misses some; the assay was immunoSEQ multiplex PCR. Here the sample spans 250,000 or so clones, 20% being singletons. The V and J genes are TRBV7-7 and TRBJ2-7; 13 bases are shared with TRBD2. This TCR was recovered from a woman aged 40-49 years with type 1 diabetes. The sequencing sample was made of naive CD4+ T cells from blood. The CDR3 bases are TGTGCCAGCAGCCCTGGACTAGCGGGAGATTACGAGCAGTACTTC. It encodes CASSPGLAGDYEQYF.